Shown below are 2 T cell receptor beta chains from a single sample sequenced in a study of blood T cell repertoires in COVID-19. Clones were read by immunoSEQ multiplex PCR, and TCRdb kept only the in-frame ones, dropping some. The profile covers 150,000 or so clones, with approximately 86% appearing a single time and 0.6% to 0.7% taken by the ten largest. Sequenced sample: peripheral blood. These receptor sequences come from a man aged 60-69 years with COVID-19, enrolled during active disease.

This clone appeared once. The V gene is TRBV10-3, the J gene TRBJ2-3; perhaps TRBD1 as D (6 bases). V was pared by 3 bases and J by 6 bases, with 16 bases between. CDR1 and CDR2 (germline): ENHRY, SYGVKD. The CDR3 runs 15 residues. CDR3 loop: CAISDSYPQGDTQYF. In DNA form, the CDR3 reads TGTGCCATCAGTGATAGTTACCCCCAGGGGGATACGCAGTATTTT.

CDR3 loop: CASSPQGTDTQYF. DNA of the CDR3: TGTGCCAGCAGTCCTCAGGGCACAGATACGCAGTATTTT. This rearrangement joins TRBV12-3 or TRBV12-4 to TRBJ2-3; D remains ambiguous. The CDR3 consists of 13 residues. The V end was cut by 5 bases, the J end by 1 base, with 7 bases between.